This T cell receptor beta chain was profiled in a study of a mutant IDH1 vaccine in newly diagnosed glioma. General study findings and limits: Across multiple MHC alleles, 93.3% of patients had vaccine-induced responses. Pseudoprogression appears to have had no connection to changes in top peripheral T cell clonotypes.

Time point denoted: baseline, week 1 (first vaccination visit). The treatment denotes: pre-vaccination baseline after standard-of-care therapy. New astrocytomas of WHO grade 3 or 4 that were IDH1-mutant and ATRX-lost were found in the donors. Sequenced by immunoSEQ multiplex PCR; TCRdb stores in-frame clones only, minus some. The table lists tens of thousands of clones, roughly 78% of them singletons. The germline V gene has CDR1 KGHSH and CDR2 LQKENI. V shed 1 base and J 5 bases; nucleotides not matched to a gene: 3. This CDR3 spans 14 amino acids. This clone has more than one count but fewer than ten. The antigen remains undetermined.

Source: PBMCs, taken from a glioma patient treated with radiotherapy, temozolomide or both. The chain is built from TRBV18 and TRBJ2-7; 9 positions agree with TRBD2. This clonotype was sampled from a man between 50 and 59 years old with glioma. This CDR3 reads CASSPLAGANEQYF. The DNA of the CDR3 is TGTGCCAGCTCACCACTAGCGGGGGCTAACGAGCAGTACTTC.